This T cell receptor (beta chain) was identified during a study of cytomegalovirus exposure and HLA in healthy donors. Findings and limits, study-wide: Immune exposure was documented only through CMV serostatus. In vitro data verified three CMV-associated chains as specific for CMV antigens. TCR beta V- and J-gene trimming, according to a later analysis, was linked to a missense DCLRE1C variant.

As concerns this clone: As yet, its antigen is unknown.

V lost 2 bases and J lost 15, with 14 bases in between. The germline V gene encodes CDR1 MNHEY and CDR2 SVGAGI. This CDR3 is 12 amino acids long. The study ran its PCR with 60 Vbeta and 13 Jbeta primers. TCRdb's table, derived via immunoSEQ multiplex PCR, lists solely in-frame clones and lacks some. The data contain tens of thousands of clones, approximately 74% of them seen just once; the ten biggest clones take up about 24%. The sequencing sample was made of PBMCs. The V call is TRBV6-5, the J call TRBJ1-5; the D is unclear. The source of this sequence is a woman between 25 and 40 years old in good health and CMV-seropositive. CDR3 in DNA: TGTGCCAGCAGTTACGCGGGTGGGGATTTGCATTTT. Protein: CASSYAGGDLHF.